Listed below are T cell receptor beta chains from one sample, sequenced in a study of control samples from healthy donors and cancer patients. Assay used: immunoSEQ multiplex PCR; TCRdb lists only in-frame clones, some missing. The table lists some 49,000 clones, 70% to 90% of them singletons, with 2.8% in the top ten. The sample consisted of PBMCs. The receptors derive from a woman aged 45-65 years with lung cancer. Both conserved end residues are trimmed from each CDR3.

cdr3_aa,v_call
ATRTERSEKLF,TRBV28
ASSSTTGINEKLF,TRBV7-8
SASRGQSNEKLF,TRBV20-1
ASSRQRNQPQH,TRBV12-3/TRBV12-4
ASSVGGLVEQY,TRBV2
ASSSGTTTFSTDTQY,TRBV7-2
ATDRGLGANVLT,TRBV28
AGGRSYNEQF,TRBV28
ASSQTGRNEKLF,TRBV28
ASRSSSYEQY,TRBV5-1
ASSSLQAGDTEAF,TRBV11-2
AWGPGQGVNEQY,TRBV30
ASSLGPGGGNTIY,TRBV7-7
ASSPGQGFTEAF,TRBV9
ASSYSFGGGSQETQY,TRBV6-2/TRBV6-3
ASTRDTNYGYT,TRBV7-8
ASSLRGGTSGGTGELF,TRBV11-3
ASSLGTGEYNEQF,TRBV5-1
ASSQVRGNTEAF,TRBV4-1
ASSLVGTGFNNEQF,TRBV7-2
ASSQLAGGLYEQY,TRBV5-1
ASSIDRANYGYT,TRBV19
ASSIRDRVYNEQF,TRBV28
ASSQDGGQGNEKLF,TRBV4-2
ASSILTGGTEAF,TRBV19
ASNPLRGALDTGELF,TRBV19
ASSQVRGRAQETQY,TRBV4-1
AISDGRQIYGYT,TRBV10-3
ASSPDRSSYNEQF,TRBV5-1
ASSSRPSGGFDTEAF,TRBV6-2/TRBV6-3
ASTERTGLGDTEAF,TRBV19
ASSFLRGNEQF,TRBV27
ASSLRGTGNTGELF,TRBV7-2
ATRQSSKSPLH,TRBV27
ASITGSYNEQF,TRBV2
ASGLAKTADTDTQY,TRBV12-5
ASSFQETQY,TRBV27
ASSLEVEETQY,TRBV12-3/TRBV12-4
ASSLRPGSYEQY,TRBV5-1
AWSVREQF,TRBV30
ATSARAGDSNNQPQH,TRBV24-1
ASSLEEGLLTGNTIY,TRBV7-2
ASSFGVGSSYNEQF,TRBV5-6
ASSPRFGEKLF,TRBV6-5
ASSVRGPDGVTQY,TRBV5-4
ASSASEDRAQY,TRBV7-9
ASSLGGSGTGAIYGYT,TRBV5-4
ASSQIRGSEKLF,TRBV3-1/TRBV3-2